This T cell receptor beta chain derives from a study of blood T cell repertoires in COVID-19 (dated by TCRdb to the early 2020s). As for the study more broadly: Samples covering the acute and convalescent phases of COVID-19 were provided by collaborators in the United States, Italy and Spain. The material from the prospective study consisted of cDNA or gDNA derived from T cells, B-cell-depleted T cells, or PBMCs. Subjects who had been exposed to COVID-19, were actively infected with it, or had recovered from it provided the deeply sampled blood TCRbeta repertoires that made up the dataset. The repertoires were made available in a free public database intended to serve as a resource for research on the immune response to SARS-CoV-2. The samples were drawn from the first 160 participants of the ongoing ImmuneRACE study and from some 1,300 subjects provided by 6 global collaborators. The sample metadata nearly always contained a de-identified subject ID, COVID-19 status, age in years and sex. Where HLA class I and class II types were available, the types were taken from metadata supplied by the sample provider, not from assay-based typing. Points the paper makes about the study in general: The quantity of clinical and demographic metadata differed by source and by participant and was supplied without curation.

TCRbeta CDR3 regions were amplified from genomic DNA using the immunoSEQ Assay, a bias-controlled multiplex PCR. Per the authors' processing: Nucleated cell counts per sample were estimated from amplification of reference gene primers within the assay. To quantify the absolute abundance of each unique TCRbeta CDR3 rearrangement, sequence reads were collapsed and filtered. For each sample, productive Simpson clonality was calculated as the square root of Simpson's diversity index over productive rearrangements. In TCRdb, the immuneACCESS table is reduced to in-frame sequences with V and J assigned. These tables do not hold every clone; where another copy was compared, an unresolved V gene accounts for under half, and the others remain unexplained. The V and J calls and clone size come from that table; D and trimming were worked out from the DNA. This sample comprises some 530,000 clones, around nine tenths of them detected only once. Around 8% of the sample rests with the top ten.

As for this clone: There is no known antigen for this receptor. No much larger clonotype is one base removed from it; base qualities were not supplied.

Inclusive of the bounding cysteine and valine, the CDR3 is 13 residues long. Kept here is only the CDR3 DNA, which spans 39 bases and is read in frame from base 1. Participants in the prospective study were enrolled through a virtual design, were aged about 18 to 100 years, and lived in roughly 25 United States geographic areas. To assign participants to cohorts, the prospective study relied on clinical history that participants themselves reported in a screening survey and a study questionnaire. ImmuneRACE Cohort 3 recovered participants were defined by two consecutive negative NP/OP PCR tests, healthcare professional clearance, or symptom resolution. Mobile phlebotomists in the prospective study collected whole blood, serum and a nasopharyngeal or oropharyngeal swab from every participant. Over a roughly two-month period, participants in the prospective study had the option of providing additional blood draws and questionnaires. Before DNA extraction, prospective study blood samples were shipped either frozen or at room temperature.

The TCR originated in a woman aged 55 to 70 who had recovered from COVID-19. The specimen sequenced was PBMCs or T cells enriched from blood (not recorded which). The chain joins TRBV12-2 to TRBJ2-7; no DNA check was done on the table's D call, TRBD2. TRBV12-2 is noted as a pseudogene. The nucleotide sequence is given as TGTGCAAGAGAGGGCCCCGAGTCCTACGAGCAGTACGTC. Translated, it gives CAREGPESYEQYV.